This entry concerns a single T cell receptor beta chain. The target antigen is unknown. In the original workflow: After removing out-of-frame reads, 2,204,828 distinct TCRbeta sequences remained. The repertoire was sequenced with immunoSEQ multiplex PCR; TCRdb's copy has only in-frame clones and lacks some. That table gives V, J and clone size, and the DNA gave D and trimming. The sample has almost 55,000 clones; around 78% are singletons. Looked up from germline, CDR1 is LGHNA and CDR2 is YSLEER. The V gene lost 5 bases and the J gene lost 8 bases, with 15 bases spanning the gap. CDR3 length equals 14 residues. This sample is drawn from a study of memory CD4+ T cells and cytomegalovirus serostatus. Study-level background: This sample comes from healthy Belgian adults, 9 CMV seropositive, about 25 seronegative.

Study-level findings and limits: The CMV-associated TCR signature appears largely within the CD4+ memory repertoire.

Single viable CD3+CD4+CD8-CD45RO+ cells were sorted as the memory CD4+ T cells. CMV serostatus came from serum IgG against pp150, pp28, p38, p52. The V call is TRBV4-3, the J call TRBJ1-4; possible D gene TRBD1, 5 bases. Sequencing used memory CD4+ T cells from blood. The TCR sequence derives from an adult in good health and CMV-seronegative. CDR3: CASSWGPRDEKLFF. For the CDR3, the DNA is TGCGCCAGCAGCTGGGGCCCGAGGGACGAAAAACTGTTTTTT.